These 4 T cell receptor beta chains were all obtained from the same sample, sequenced in a study of T cell responses to AZD1222 COVID-19 vaccine. The protocol was immunoSEQ multiplex PCR, while the TCRdb copy is restricted to in-frame clones and leaves out a portion. Among some 120,000 clones listed, approximately 80% were seen once. The sequencing used peripheral blood, collected 28 days after the second AZD1222 dose. These TCRs come from an adult who received the AZD1222 COVID-19 vaccine.

This clone was picked up a small number of times. This sequence joins TRBV2 and TRBJ1-6, with D possibly TRBD1 on 6 matching bases. Looked up from germline, CDR1 is SNHLY and CDR2 is FYNNEI. Trimming left V 7 bases short and J 11 bases short, with 15 bases between. This CDR3 is 13 amino acids long. The CDR3 nucleotides are TGTGCCAGCACGCAGACTTCAGGGGCACCCCTCCACTTT. This encodes CASTQTSGAPLHF.

The chain combines TRBV7-2 with TRBJ2-3; D uncertain. Trimming cost V 2 bases and J 4 bases, with 4 bases left between them. Germline assignment: CDR1 SGHTA and CDR2 FQGNSA. There are 12 residues in the CDR3. The CDR3 DNA is TGTGCCAGCAGCTTACTTTCAGATACGCAGTATTTT. This translates into CASSLLSDTQYF.

The gene calls are TRBV6-6 and TRBJ2-4; possibly TRBD1 or TRBD2 for D (5 bases each). CDR1 MNHNY and CDR2 SVGAGI come from the germline V gene (reference sequence). V was shortened by 2 bases and J by 3 bases, with 14 bases between the two germline ends. The CDR3 runs 16 residues. CDR3 nucleotides: TGTGCCAGCAGTTACCCCGGGGCTCAGGTCAAAAACATTCAGTACTTC. Translated: CASSYPGAQVKNIQYF.

The chain employs TRBV6-6 and TRBJ2-7, with D uncertain. This CDR3 region has 15 residues. Trimming pared 0 bases from V and 5 bases from J, leaving 14 bases between. Germline CDR1 MNHNY, CDR2 SVGAGI (reference sequence). DNA of the CDR3: TGTGCCAGCAGTTACTCGTCGTCGGAAGGCCACGAGCAGTACTTC. Its protein is CASSYSSSEGHEQYF.